This T cell receptor beta chain was recorded in a study of blood T cells in healthy people across ages (dated by TCRdb to between 2014 and 2016). With regard to the full study: In model experiments, template switching captured about one uniquely barcoded TCR beta cDNA molecule for every two T cells. The study measured age-related changes in TCR beta repertoire diversity using deep sequencing normalized with unique cDNA molecular identifiers. Four age groups were formed from the donors: young (average approximately 17 years), middle-aged (around 37), aged (about 62) and long-lived (more than 75). To avoid experimental bias, donors of different ages were randomly spread across the sequencing lanes. The study analyzed two additional independent replicas of 1 million unique cDNA reads from the same blood draw for two donors, one aged 18 to 29 and one aged 80 or older. Broader findings and caveats from the paper: There was a strong correlation between observed TCR beta diversity and the percentage of naive T cells measured by flow cytometry. Compared with the aged group, the long-lived group had more naive CD4+ T cells, fewer expanded clones and increased TCR diversity, suggesting age selection. As age increased, observed TCR beta diversity per million T cells dropped in a roughly linear way, and a significant reduction was already evident by age 40. Because profiling used bulk unsorted PBMCs, naive and antigen-experienced compartments could not be compared conclusively. Because donor CMV infection status was unknown, age-related changes in expanded clonotypes were potentially confounded. Estimates of total diversity based on one million sequenced T cells were regarded as lower bounds and as underestimates.

Notes on this clonotype: Its binding antigen is unknown. Per-nucleotide qualities are absent, and no much larger clonotype sits a single base away.

Library method: 5' RACE. A second 7 to 11 cycle PCR used a sample-barcoded 5' primer and a J-beta primer mix. Each TCR beta cDNA molecule received a unique molecular identifier from a template-switch 5' adaptor carrying 12 random nucleotides. At least 3 million CDR3-containing paired-end reads were obtained from each sample. First-strand cDNA synthesis was performed from all RNA using the Mint cDNA synthesis kit, with priming by a TRBC-specific oligonucleotide. Following uracil-DNA glycosylase treatment, all cDNA underwent a first 18-cycle PCR with the universal primers M1SS and BC2_uni_R. The authors' analysis ran thus. Each sample was normalized by randomly selecting 1 million high-quality reads, each carrying a distinct molecular identifier. Reads sharing molecular identifiers were discarded rather than binned into consensus sequences. CDR3 identification, clonotype clustering and error correction used MiTCR with a Q25 quality threshold and the strictest error-elimination algorithm. A nonparametric unseen species model using Euler transformation provided a lower-bound estimate of total TCR beta diversity. TCRdb itself trimmed the public reads at Q25 with fastp, ran MiXCR and retained productive beta chains. When rows share a CDR3 protein, they turn into one entry using the most common DNA and genes. These V and J calls originate from TCRdb's pipeline instead of the authors' own analysis. The sample table records roughly 1.9 million distinct CDR3 sequences; about 39% of these occur just once. Under 30% of the sample comes from the top ten.

Reading the germline V gene gives CDR1 SGHTA and CDR2 FQGNSA. The CDR3 runs 17 amino acids, cysteine and phenylalanine included. Only the CDR3 portion is preserved as DNA: 51 bases, with reading frame beginning at the first base. V was cut back by 2 bases and J by 2 bases, leaving a gap of 19 bases between them. Donors were approximately 42 systemically healthy Caucasian individuals from Russia aged roughly 6 to 90 years. Each donor gave roughly 9.5 milliliters of peripheral blood, collected into EDTA-treated Vacutainer tubes. Ficoll-Paque density-gradient centrifugation was used to isolate PBMCs, with at least 7 million per sample. Total RNA, at least 5.5 micrograms per sample, was extracted from PBMCs with Trizol reagent. For every donor, flow cytometry on a PBMC aliquot measured the percentage of naive CD45RAhigh/CD27high T cells.

The chain was built from TRBV7-2 and TRBJ2-7; the D gene cannot be resolved reliably. Sequencing was performed on blood. This clonotype was sampled from a human donor in good health. The CDR3 protein sequence reads: CASSLRVLAQLPYEQYF. The nucleotide sequence reads as follows: TGTGCCAGCAGCTTAAGGGTCTTGGCCCAACTCCCCTACGAGCAGTACTTC. Extended through the reference TRBV7-2 and TRBJ2-7 proteins, this CDR3 yields the full variable domain: GAGVSQSPSNKVTEKGKDVELRCDPISGHTALYWYRQSLGQGLEFLIYFQGNSAPDKSGLPSDRFSAERTGGSVSTLTIQRTQQEDSAVYLCASSLRVLAQLPYEQYFGPGTRLTVT.